A selection of T cell receptor beta chains follows, all from one sample in a study of blood T cell repertoires in COVID-19. Profiling relied on immunoSEQ multiplex PCR, and the TCRdb table lists in-frame clones only, not all of them. The repertoire includes roughly 130,000 clones, over 80% of them detected once, and under 5% sits in the top ten. The sequenced material came from PBMCs or T cells enriched from blood (not recorded which). These receptor sequences come from a woman in her 30s who had recovered from COVID-19. The CDR3 runs from the conserved cysteine through the conserved F or W. Each record gives: D gene, V gene, J gene, clone size, CDR3 protein, CDR3 DNA. A D gene is named only where the DNA matches it firmly. Some rows mark clone size as missing; the rest say once, few, many or name a class of expanded clone.

d_gene: TRBD2; v_gene: TRBV2; j_gene: TRBJ2-7; abundance: NA; CDR3aa: CASSPRVFSGRAYEQYF; CDR3nt: TGTGCCAGCAGTCCCCGTGTCTTTAGCGGGAGGGCCTACGAGCAGTACTTC
d_gene: TRBD2; v_gene: TRBV2; j_gene: TRBJ2-1; abundance: NA; CDR3aa: CASSERRLAGGDEQFF; CDR3nt: TGTGCCAGCAGTGAAAGGAGACTAGCGGGAGGTGATGAGCAGTTCTTC
d_gene: NA; v_gene: TRBV24-1; j_gene: TRBJ2-7; abundance: NA; CDR3aa: CATSEAGNSYEQYF; CDR3nt: TGTGCCACCAGCGAGGCAGGGAATTCCTACGAGCAGTACTTC
d_gene: NA; v_gene: TRBV7-8; j_gene: TRBJ1-1; abundance: NA; CDR3aa: CASSPLSEAFF; CDR3nt: TGTGCCAGCAGCCCACTGAGTGAAGCTTTCTTT
d_gene: NA; v_gene: TRBV7-2; j_gene: TRBJ1-4; abundance: NA; CDR3aa: CASSSGDSSNEKLFF; CDR3nt: TGTGCCAGCAGCTCGGGAGACAGTTCTAATGAAAAACTGTTTTTT
d_gene: NA; v_gene: TRBV6-2/TRBV6-3; j_gene: TRBJ1-1; abundance: NA; CDR3aa: CASSSPGQPRVPNTEAFF; CDR3nt: TGTGCCAGCAGTTCCCCCGGACAGCCAAGGGTCCCGAACACTGAAGCTTTCTTT
d_gene: TRBD1; v_gene: TRBV2; j_gene: TRBJ2-7; abundance: few; CDR3aa: CASSSGQGYYEQYF; CDR3nt: TGTGCCAGCAGTTCGGGACAGGGCTACTACGAGCAGTACTTC
d_gene: NA; v_gene: TRBV21-1; j_gene: TRBJ2-1; abundance: NA; CDR3aa: CASSIEERDVSSYNEQFF; CDR3nt: TGTGCCAGCAGCATAGAGGAGCGGGACGTGAGCTCCTACAATGAGCAGTTCTTC
d_gene: TRBD1; v_gene: TRBV7-9; j_gene: TRBJ2-5; abundance: NA; CDR3aa: CASSLAGQLETQYF; CDR3nt: TGTGCCAGCAGCTTAGCGGGACAGCTAGAGACCCAGTACTTC
d_gene: TRBD1; v_gene: TRBV7-9; j_gene: TRBJ1-2; abundance: few; CDR3aa: CASSPGQGTYGYTF; CDR3nt: TGTGCCAGCAGCCCGGGACAGGGGACTTATGGCTACACCTTC
d_gene: NA; v_gene: TRBV11-2; j_gene: TRBJ2-1; abundance: NA; CDR3aa: CASSSNNEQFF; CDR3nt: TGTGCCAGCAGCTCAAACAATGAGCAGTTCTTC
d_gene: TRBD1; v_gene: TRBV5-4; j_gene: TRBJ1-6; abundance: NA; CDR3aa: CASSSGTGERGSPLHF; CDR3nt: TGTGCCAGCAGCTCCGGGACAGGGGAGAGAGGTTCACCCCTCCACTTT
d_gene: NA; v_gene: TRBV4-1; j_gene: TRBJ1-5; abundance: NA; CDR3aa: CASSQRTSNQPQHF; CDR3nt: TGCGCCAGCAGCCAACGGACTTCCAATCAGCCCCAGCATTTT
d_gene: NA; v_gene: TRBV2; j_gene: TRBJ1-1; abundance: NA; CDR3aa: CASRGSYTEAFF; CDR3nt: TGTGCCAGCCGAGGGAGTTACACTGAAGCTTTCTTT
d_gene: TRBD1; v_gene: TRBV7-9; j_gene: TRBJ2-1; abundance: NA; CDR3aa: CASSLGTGGNEQFF; CDR3nt: TGTGCCAGCAGCTTGGGGACAGGGGGCAATGAGCAGTTCTTC
d_gene: TRBD1; v_gene: TRBV19; j_gene: TRBJ2-7; abundance: NA; CDR3aa: CASSIRFGTGDEQYF; CDR3nt: TGTGCCAGTAGTATACGATTTGGGACAGGGGACGAGCAGTACTTC
d_gene: NA; v_gene: TRBV30; j_gene: TRBJ2-1; abundance: NA; CDR3aa: CAWSVWLEAHNEQFF; CDR3nt: TGTGCCTGGAGTGTATGGCTAGAGGCCCACAATGAGCAGTTCTTC
d_gene: TRBD1; v_gene: TRBV4-1; j_gene: TRBJ2-2; abundance: NA; CDR3aa: CASSRTGTGGMSGELFF; CDR3nt: TGCGCCAGCAGCCGGACAGGGACAGGGGGTATGTCCGGGGAGCTGTTTTTT
d_gene: NA; v_gene: TRBV27; j_gene: TRBJ2-1; abundance: NA; CDR3aa: CASSLRAAPYNEQFF; CDR3nt: TGTGCCAGCAGTTTACGAGCGGCCCCCTACAATGAGCAGTTCTTC
d_gene: TRBD2; v_gene: TRBV14; j_gene: TRBJ2-7; abundance: once; CDR3aa: CASSQVRGVQYF; CDR3nt: TGTGCCAGCAGCCAAGTGCGGGGGGTGCAGTACTTC
d_gene: TRBD2; v_gene: TRBV4-3; j_gene: TRBJ2-3; abundance: NA; CDR3aa: CASSLHGGGAGTDTQYF; CDR3nt: TGCGCCAGCAGCCTCCACGGGGGGGGAGCGGGGACAGATACGCAGTATTTT
d_gene: NA; v_gene: TRBV18; j_gene: TRBJ1-2; abundance: NA; CDR3aa: CASSPDSGYGYTF; CDR3nt: TGTGCCAGCTCACCGGACAGCGGCTATGGCTACACCTTC
d_gene: NA; v_gene: TRBV19; j_gene: TRBJ1-6; abundance: NA; CDR3aa: CVSRVGGPNNSPLHF; CDR3nt: TGTGTCTCACGTGTGGGGGGGCCAAATAATTCACCCCTCCACTTT
d_gene: TRBD1; v_gene: TRBV28; j_gene: TRBJ1-1; abundance: NA; CDR3aa: CASPGQGGTEAFF; CDR3nt: TGTGCCAGCCCGGGACAGGGGGGCACTGAAGCTTTCTTT
d_gene: TRBD1; v_gene: TRBV29-1; j_gene: TRBJ2-3; abundance: NA; CDR3aa: CSVDVGTGVADTQYF; CDR3nt: TGCAGCGTTGACGTGGGGACAGGGGTAGCGGATACGCAGTATTTT
d_gene: NA; v_gene: TRBV5-4; j_gene: TRBJ2-2; abundance: NA; CDR3aa: CASSSPVGANTGELFF; CDR3nt: TGTGCCAGCAGCTCCCCGGTGGGGGCCAACACCGGGGAGCTGTTTTTT
d_gene: TRBD1; v_gene: TRBV18; j_gene: TRBJ2-6; abundance: few; CDR3aa: CASSPSFGRGRSGANVLTF; CDR3nt: TGTGCCAGCTCACCTTCCTTTGGCAGGGGGCGGTCTGGGGCCAACGTCCTGACTTTC
d_gene: TRBD1; v_gene: TRBV19; j_gene: TRBJ1-5; abundance: NA; CDR3aa: CASSISKQGKDQPQHF; CDR3nt: TGTGCCAGTAGTATTTCAAAACAGGGGAAAGATCAGCCCCAGCATTTT
d_gene: NA; v_gene: TRBV19; j_gene: TRBJ2-3; abundance: NA; CDR3aa: CASTTRVSADTQYF; CDR3nt: TGTGCCAGTACTACGCGGGTCTCTGCAGATACGCAGTATTTT
d_gene: TRBD1; v_gene: TRBV28; j_gene: TRBJ1-2; abundance: NA; CDR3aa: CASSLPTGRDGYTF; CDR3nt: TGTGCCAGCAGTTTGCCGACAGGGCGAGATGGCTACACCTTC
d_gene: NA; v_gene: TRBV11-2; j_gene: TRBJ1-1; abundance: NA; CDR3aa: CASSLLRVAYLNTEAFF; CDR3nt: TGTGCCAGCAGCCTGCTCAGGGTCGCATATTTGAACACTGAAGCTTTCTTT
d_gene: TRBD1; v_gene: TRBV29-1; j_gene: TRBJ1-4; abundance: NA; CDR3aa: CSAAGGPNEKLFF; CDR3nt: TGCAGCGCCGCAGGGGGTCCTAATGAAAAACTGTTTTTT
d_gene: NA; v_gene: TRBV5-1; j_gene: TRBJ1-5; abundance: NA; CDR3aa: CASSLVGGGHQPQHF; CDR3nt: TGCGCCAGCAGCTTGGTTGGCGGCGGCCATCAGCCCCAGCATTTT
d_gene: NA; v_gene: TRBV10-3; j_gene: TRBJ1-5; abundance: few; CDR3aa: CAISDPGESNQPQHF; CDR3nt: TGTGCCATCAGTGATCCGGGAGAAAGCAATCAGCCCCAGCATTTT
d_gene: NA; v_gene: TRBV18; j_gene: TRBJ1-5; abundance: NA; CDR3aa: CASSLDRRNQPQHF; CDR3nt: TGTGCCAGCTCCCTCGACAGGCGCAATCAGCCCCAGCATTTT
d_gene: TRBD1; v_gene: TRBV7-9; j_gene: TRBJ1-3; abundance: NA; CDR3aa: CASSLRQGSGNTIYF; CDR3nt: TGTGCCAGCAGCTTAAGACAGGGTTCAGGAAACACCATATATTTT
d_gene: NA; v_gene: TRBV9; j_gene: TRBJ1-2; abundance: NA; CDR3aa: CASSTHRESDGYTF; CDR3nt: TGTGCCAGCAGCACTCACAGGGAATCGGACGGCTACACCTTC
d_gene: TRBD1; v_gene: TRBV9; j_gene: TRBJ1-5; abundance: few; CDR3aa: CASSVGTGAGNQPQHF; CDR3nt: TGTGCCAGCAGCGTAGGTACAGGGGCAGGCAATCAGCCCCAGCATTTT
d_gene: TRBD1; v_gene: TRBV5-1; j_gene: TRBJ1-4; abundance: NA; CDR3aa: CASSSRQGYEKLFF; CDR3nt: TGCGCCAGCAGCTCAAGACAGGGTTATGAAAAACTGTTTTTT
d_gene: NA; v_gene: TRBV7-2; j_gene: TRBJ2-7; abundance: NA; CDR3aa: CASSLVGGQHEQYF; CDR3nt: TGTGCCAGCAGCTTAGTAGGTGGGCAGCACGAGCAGTACTTC
d_gene: NA; v_gene: TRBV7-9; j_gene: TRBJ1-6; abundance: NA; CDR3aa: CASSPLGNSPLHF; CDR3nt: TGTGCCAGCAGCCCCCTGGGCAATTCACCCCTCCACTTT
d_gene: TRBD1; v_gene: TRBV5-1; j_gene: TRBJ2-2; abundance: NA; CDR3aa: CASSPKLTGGVTSNTGELFF; CDR3nt: TGCGCCAGCAGCCCCAAGCTGACAGGGGGCGTTACTAGTAACACCGGGGAGCTGTTTTTT
d_gene: TRBD1; v_gene: TRBV29-1; j_gene: TRBJ1-2; abundance: NA; CDR3aa: CSVGQGNGYTF; CDR3nt: TGCAGCGTCGGACAGGGAAATGGCTACACCTTC
d_gene: TRBD2; v_gene: TRBV28; j_gene: TRBJ2-7; abundance: few; CDR3aa: CASMNGGASYEQYF; CDR3nt: TGTGCCAGCATGAACGGGGGGGCTTCCTACGAGCAGTACTTC
d_gene: NA; v_gene: TRBV4-1; j_gene: TRBJ2-5; abundance: NA; CDR3aa: CASSQAGPQETQYF; CDR3nt: TGCGCCAGCAGCCAAGCAGGGCCCCAAGAGACCCAGTACTTC
d_gene: TRBD2; v_gene: TRBV7-3; j_gene: TRBJ2-3; abundance: NA; CDR3aa: CASSLTSGATDTQYF; CDR3nt: TGTGCCAGCAGCTTAACTAGCGGGGCCACAGATACGCAGTATTTT
d_gene: TRBD1; v_gene: TRBV28; j_gene: TRBJ1-6; abundance: NA; CDR3aa: CASSRDRGSYNSPLHF; CDR3nt: TGTGCCAGCAGCAGGGACAGGGGTTCCTATAATTCACCCCTCCACTTT
d_gene: TRBD1; v_gene: TRBV6-2/TRBV6-3; j_gene: TRBJ2-4; abundance: NA; CDR3aa: CASSPTGAKNIQYF; CDR3nt: TGTGCCAGCAGCCCGACAGGGGCCAAAAACATTCAGTACTTC
d_gene: NA; v_gene: TRBV29-1; j_gene: TRBJ1-1; abundance: NA; CDR3aa: CSVEVSITGTEAFF; CDR3nt: TGCAGCGTTGAAGTTAGTATAACAGGGACTGAAGCTTTCTTT
d_gene: NA; v_gene: TRBV24-1; j_gene: TRBJ1-5; abundance: NA; CDR3aa: CATSGGLPNQPQHF; CDR3nt: TGTGCCACCAGTGGAGGGCTACCCAATCAGCCCCAGCATTTT
d_gene: TRBD1; v_gene: TRBV4-1; j_gene: TRBJ1-4; abundance: NA; CDR3aa: CASSGQGPASATNEKLFF; CDR3nt: TGCGCCAGCAGCGGACAGGGACCGGCTTCTGCAACTAATGAAAAACTGTTTTTT
d_gene: TRBD1; v_gene: TRBV25-1; j_gene: TRBJ2-3; abundance: NA; CDR3aa: CASSEGGGTGRKTDTQYF; CDR3nt: TGTGCCAGCAGTGAAGGGGGGGGGACAGGGAGGAAGACAGATACGCAGTATTTT
d_gene: TRBD1; v_gene: TRBV19; j_gene: TRBJ2-7; abundance: NA; CDR3aa: CASSTDRATRKQYF; CDR3nt: TGTGCCAGTAGTACGGACAGGGCTACTAGGAAGCAGTACTTC
d_gene: TRBD2; v_gene: TRBV6-4; j_gene: TRBJ2-3; abundance: NA; CDR3aa: CASSDSPSGEADTQYF; CDR3nt: TGTGCCAGCAGTGACTCGCCTAGCGGGGAGGCAGATACGCAGTATTTT
d_gene: TRBD1; v_gene: TRBV30; j_gene: TRBJ2-1; abundance: NA; CDR3aa: CAWSFTGTGGYNEQFF; CDR3nt: TGTGCCTGGAGTTTTACCGGGACAGGGGGCTACAATGAGCAGTTCTTC